This T cell receptor (beta chain) was captured by sequencing in a study of control samples from healthy donors and cancer patients. The CDR3 runs to 16 residues. CDR1 is LNHDA, CDR2 SQIVND, per germline (reference sequence). J gave up 1 base and V 6 bases, and 9 bases lay outside the gene matches. TCRdb's table, derived via immunoSEQ multiplex PCR, lists solely in-frame clones and lacks some. Of 100,000 to 150,000 clones in the sample, about 90% were seen once. The chain recombines TRBV19 with TRBJ2-5; 9 nucleotides match TRBD1. The sample was blood. The origin of this receptor is a woman in her fifties or sixties in good health. The CDR3 loop reads CASSPSGQGPQETQYF. The CDR3 DNA reads TGTGCCAGTAGCCCCTCTGGACAGGGGCCCCAAGAGACCCAGTACTTC.